Each of the 18 T cell receptor beta chains below was sequenced from the same sample in a study of neoadjuvant nivolumab and ipilimumab in lung cancer. Libraries were prepared by immunoSEQ multiplex PCR; TCRdb keeps only in-frame clonotypes and omits some of them. The sample has roughly 14,000 clones, roughly 70% seen once. The sample consisted of peripheral blood, taken after neoadjuvant nivolumab, alone or with ipilimumab, at or shortly before surgery. The receptors were gathered from an adult with non-small cell lung cancer.

This clone has a handful of counts. The chain uses TRBV7-9 and TRBJ1-3; unclear D gene. Germline CDR1 reads SEHNR; CDR2 reads FQNEAQ (reference sequence). There are 14 residues in the CDR3. V was trimmed by 3 bases and J by 3 bases, leaving 9 bases between them. This CDR3 is CASSFVGLGNTIYF. DNA for the CDR3: TGTGCCAGCAGCTTTGTAGGCCTTGGAAACACCATATATTTT.

The genes are TRBV7-9 and TRBJ2-5, with a possible D match to TRBD1 (6 bases). Germline V CDR1 and CDR2: SEHNR, FQNEAQ (reference sequence). The CDR3 totals 14 residues. V lost 5 bases and J lost 1, with 11 bases in between. The CDR3 DNA follows: TGTGCCAGCAGCATCCAGGGGATCCAAGAGACCCAGTACTTC. It encodes CASSIQGIQETQYF.

This CDR3 is CSVVTQTYEQYF. As DNA, the CDR3 is TGCAGCGTTGTGACTCAAACCTACGAGCAGTACTTC. This rearrangement joins TRBV29-1 to TRBJ2-7; no reliable D call. V lost 4 bases and J 2 bases, leaving 9 bases between the germline ends. Germline CDR1 is SQVTM and CDR2 is ANQGSEA. CDR3 length: 12 residues.

The rearrangement joins TRBV10-3 to TRBJ2-3; 7 bases fit TRBD1. This CDR3 spans 16 amino acids. The germline gives CDR1 ENHRY, CDR2 SYGVKD. V lost 3 bases, J lost 5 bases, and 11 bases stayed unmatched. The DNA for the CDR3 is TGTGCCATCAGTGACGCGGACAGGTCGGTAATAGATACGCAGTATTTT. It translates to CAISDADRSVIDTQYF.

V and J are TRBV6-4 and TRBJ2-6; 11 bases are shared with TRBD2. The CDR3 is made up of 17 amino acids. Trimming took 2 bases from V and 0 from J; bases not matched to a gene: 0. Germline-derived CDR1 and CDR2 are MRHNA and SNTAGT. The DNA for the CDR3 is TGTGCCAGCAGTGACGGGACTAGCGGCTCTGGGGCCAACGTCCTGACTTTC. Its protein is CASSDGTSGSGANVLTF.

The chain uses TRBV7-2 and TRBJ1-4; tentatively, D is TRBD1 (6 bases). The CDR3 extends over 16 amino acids. Looked up from germline, CDR1 is SGHTA and CDR2 is FQGNSA. The V end was cut by 5 bases, the J end by 13 bases, with 26 bases between. CDR3 bases: TGTGCCAGCAGCCCTAGAGGGGGGGCGGACGAGGAAGTACTGTTTTTT. Protein: CASSPRGGADEEVLFF.

The chain has TRBV5-1 and TRBJ1-4; tentatively, D is TRBD1 (5 bases). The CDR3 length is 15 residues. With 1 base removed from V and 4 bases from J, the gap between germline ends came to 11 bases. CDR1 SGHRS and CDR2 YFSETQ come from the germline V gene. The CDR3 sequence is CASSLSAGLNEKLFF. The CDR3 region has the DNA TGCGCCAGCAGCTTGTCGGCAGGGCTTAATGAAAAACTGTTTTTT.

The chain links TRBV18 to TRBJ2-7; D possibly uses TRBD1 or TRBD2 (5 bases each). Deletions cut 5 bases from V and 1 base from J, with 12 bases between. The germline gives CDR1 KGHSH, CDR2 LQKENI. This CDR3 comprises 14 residues. For the CDR3, the DNA is TGTGCCAGCTCAGCTCGGGACCCATCCTACGAGCAGTACTTC. Protein sequence: CASSARDPSYEQYF.

The CDR3 DNA sequence: TGTGCCAGTACGGGACTGGGGCCCTACGAGCAGTACTTC. This sequence encodes CASTGLGPYEQYF. The rearrangement uses TRBV18 and TRBJ2-7; tentatively, D is TRBD2 (6 bases). The CDR3 is made up of 13 amino acids. Germline loops: CDR1 KGHSH, CDR2 LQKENI. Trimming shortened V by 9 bases and J by 2 bases, and 14 bases separated the two germline ends. Using reference TRBV18 and TRBJ2-7 for the parts outside the CDR3, the full variable domain is NAGVMQNPRHLVRRRGQEARLRCSPMKGHSHVYWYRQLPEEGLKFMVYLQKENIIDESGMPKERFSAEFPKEGPSILRIQQVVRGDSAAYFCASTGLGPYEQYFGPGTRLTVT.

V and J are TRBV6-5 and TRBJ2-7; perhaps TRBD1 as D (5 bases). The CDR3 has 15 residues. The germline gives CDR1 MNHEY, CDR2 SVGAGI. Trimming pared 1 base from V and 1 base from J, leaving 11 bases between. CDR3 coding DNA: TGTGCCAGCAGTTACTGGGCAGGACATTCCTACGAGCAGTACTTC. Amino acid sequence: CASSYWAGHSYEQYF.

The chain recombines TRBV5-5 with TRBJ2-7; possible D gene TRBD2, 5 bases. Trimming took off 2 bases at V and 0 bases at J, with 9 bases between the two ends. This CDR3 region has 14 residues. Germline CDR1 SGHKS, CDR2 YYEKEE (reference sequence). The DNA for the CDR3 is TGTGCCAGCAGCTTAGTCCGGGGCTCCTACGAGCAGTACTTC. The encoded protein is CASSLVRGSYEQYF.

The gene calls are TRBV5-1 and TRBJ2-7; D might be TRBD1 or TRBD2, each matching 5 bases. This CDR3 comprises 16 residues. The germline V gene has CDR1 SGHRS and CDR2 YFSETQ. Between the trimmed V and J ends, which lost 5 bases and 7 bases, there was a span of 25 bases. Here the CDR3 DNA reads TGCGCCAGCAGACCGACCGGGGCCGAAATGGTGAGTGAGCAGTACTTC. Amino acid sequence: CASRPTGAEMVSEQYF.

The chain has TRBV7-3 and TRBJ2-5; D unresolved. CDR3 length equals 15 residues. Germline V gene sequence: CDR1 SGHTA, CDR2 FQGTGA. The ends were cut back, 3 bases at V and 5 bases at J, with 16 bases in the middle. The CDR3: CASSFNPGSPETQYF. The DNA of the CDR3 is TGTGCCAGCAGCTTTAACCCCGGGTCCCCCGAGACCCAGTACTTC.

The chain is built from TRBV6-5 and TRBJ2-2, with D unresolved. CDR1 is MNHEY and CDR2 is SVGAGI in the germline V gene. The ends were cut back, 4 bases at V and 1 base at J, with 7 bases in the middle. This CDR3 has 14 residues. Here the CDR3 reads CASSSGQNTGELFF. Written as DNA, the CDR3 is TGTGCCAGCAGTTCGGGCCAGAACACCGGGGAGCTGTTTTTT.

The chain is built from TRBV7-2 and TRBJ2-5; TRBD2 matches 9 bases. The CDR3 contains 15 residues. Looked up from germline, CDR1 is SGHTA and CDR2 is FQGNSA. V was clipped by 6 bases and J by 5 bases; unmatched bases: 10. The CDR3 region has the DNA TGTGCCAGCAGTGCGGGGGGGAAGGTGGGGGAGACCCAGTACTTC. This translates into CASSAGGKVGETQYF.

The genes are TRBV28 and TRBJ1-2, with D unclear. Deletions cut 6 bases from V and 4 bases from J, with 12 bases between. Germline values: CDR1 MDHEN, CDR2 SYDVKM. CDR3 length: 13 residues. CDR3 nucleotide sequence: TGTGCCAGCAGCCGCTCTCGCCTCTATGGCTACACCTTC. This sequence encodes CASSRSRLYGYTF.

This clone has a handful of counts. The chain recombines TRBV11-3 with TRBJ2-6; TRBD2 is a possible D gene (6 bases). Trimming cost V 1 base and J 2 bases, with 15 bases left between them. The germline V gene has CDR1 SGHNT and CDR2 YENEEA. The CDR3 loop spans 18 amino acids. The CDR3 DNA reads as TGTGCCAGCAGCTTAGGGCATGGGAGGAGGGCTGGGGCCAACGTCCTGACTTTC. Protein: CASSLGHGRRAGANVLTF.

V usage is TRBV7-9 and J usage is TRBJ1-2; D gene ambiguous. Trimming stripped 1 base from V and 8 bases from J, with 17 bases between. Germline V gene sequence: CDR1 SEHNR, CDR2 FQNEAQ (reference sequence). The CDR3 length is 15 residues. The CDR3 here is CASSLERQARGGYTF. The CDR3 bases are TGTGCCAGCAGCTTAGAAAGGCAGGCCAGAGGAGGCTACACCTTC.